Following are 11 T cell receptor beta chains from one sample sequenced in a study of graft-versus-host responses after intestinal transplantation. Profiling relied on immunoSEQ multiplex PCR, and the TCRdb table lists in-frame clones only, not all of them. Of about 130,000 clones listed, 92% are singletons. Antigens for these TCRs are unknown. The specimen was unstimulated CD4+ T cells sorted from spleen or lymph node cells, collected before intestinal transplant. These receptor sequences come from a human donor who received an intestinal transplant.

The V call is TRBV19, the J call TRBJ2-2; possibly TRBD1 for D (5 bases). V was pared by 3 bases and J by 1 base, with 9 bases between. The V gene's germline CDR1 is LNHDA and CDR2 SQIVND (reference sequence). The CDR3 loop spans 15 amino acids. The CDR3 sequence: CASSIQGLNTGELFF. The CDR3 DNA reads as TGTGCCAGTAGTATTCAGGGTTTGAACACCGGGGAGCTGTTTTTT.

This chain links TRBV18 with TRBJ2-5, with a possible D match to TRBD2 (5 bases). In germline, CDR1 is KGHSH, CDR2 LQKENI. This CDR3 region has 17 residues. Trimming pared 2 bases from V and 2 bases from J, leaving 18 bases between. CDR3 region: CASSPIETADFQETQYF. The CDR3 DNA is TGTGCCAGCTCACCAATTGAAACAGCGGACTTTCAAGAGACCCAGTACTTC.

The chain joins TRBV7-2 to TRBJ1-6; a weak D match, TRBD1 (5 bases). The ends were cut back, 5 bases at V and 2 bases at J, with 13 bases in the middle. This CDR3 contains 16 residues. Germline CDR1 SGHTA, CDR2 FQGNSA. For the CDR3, the DNA is TGTGCCAGCAGCCCGGGGGTTATCGCCTATAATTCACCCCTCCACTTT. This sequence encodes CASSPGVIAYNSPLHF.

This rearrangement joins TRBV4-1 to TRBJ2-5, with D possibly TRBD1 on 6 matching bases. Between the trimmed V and J ends, which lost 0 bases and 3 bases, there was a span of 17 bases. The CDR3 is made up of 17 amino acids. Germline loops: CDR1 MGHRA, CDR2 YSYEKL. CDR3 DNA sequence: TGCGCCAGCAGCCAAGATCTCCCCCGCCAGGGGAAAGAGACCCAGTACTTC. It specifies CASSQDLPRQGKETQYF.

The rearrangement uses TRBV4-1 and TRBJ2-5; D possibly matches TRBD1 or TRBD2 (5 bases each). Trimming cost V 0 bases and J 3 bases, with 11 bases left between them. CDR3 length equals 15 residues. Germline V lookup: CDR1 MGHRA, CDR2 YSYEKL. In DNA, the CDR3 is TGCGCCAGCAGCCAAGATGGCCAGGGAGAAGAGACCCAGTACTTC. As protein: CASSQDGQGEETQYF.

The chain is built from TRBV9 and TRBJ2-3; 9 bases are shared with TRBD2. Germline V gene data show CDR1 as SGDLS and CDR2 as YYNGEE. Losses at the gene ends were 1 base for V and 5 bases for J; bases not matched to a gene: 5. This CDR3 comprises 15 residues. This CDR3 reads CASSVSAGGEDTQYF. DNA of the CDR3: TGTGCCAGCAGCGTATCTGCGGGAGGGGAAGATACGCAGTATTTT. Complete variable domain (other parts from reference TRBV9 and TRBJ2-3): DSGVTQTPKHLITATGQRVTLRCSPRSGDLSVYWYQQSLDQGLQFLIQYYNGEERAKGNILERFSAQQFPDLHSELNLSSLELGDSALYFCASSVSAGGEDTQYFGPGTRLTVL.

The chain has TRBV7-8 and TRBJ1-5; 8 bases map to TRBD1. Per germline, CDR1 SGHVS and CDR2 FQNEAQ. V lost 4 bases to trimming and J lost 5 bases; unmatched junction nucleotides: 4. The CDR3 length is 14 residues. DNA for the CDR3: TGTGCCAGCAGCTACCGACAGGGGTATCAGCCCCAGCATTTT. It is translated as CASSYRQGYQPQHF.

This clone was found once. V is TRBV7-3 and J is TRBJ2-7; unclear D gene. The germline V and J ends were trimmed by 8 bases and 2 bases, with 16 bases remaining between them. The CDR3 extends over 14 amino acids. Per the germline V gene, CDR1 is SGHTA and CDR2 is FQGTGA. The CDR3 nucleotides read TGTGCCAGCGACTCCCCAGGTTCTGCCTACGAGCAGTACTTC. This gives the protein CASDSPGSAYEQYF.

The rearrangement uses TRBV11-2 and TRBJ2-5; D is possibly TRBD1 (5 bases). V gave up 5 bases and J gave up 4 bases, with 17 bases separating them. CDR3 length: 15 residues. CDR1 and CDR2 (germline): SGHAT, FQNNGV. The CDR3 here is CASSPGRGLGETQYF. The CDR3 coding sequence is TGTGCCAGCAGCCCGGGTAGGGGATTGGGAGAGACCCAGTACTTC.

The CDR3 reads CAISASGTSTDTQYF. As DNA, the CDR3 is TGTGCCATCAGTGCTAGCGGTACTAGCACAGATACGCAGTATTTT. The chain employs TRBV10-3 and TRBJ2-3; 7 positions agree with TRBD2. Per the germline V gene, CDR1 is ENHRY and CDR2 is SYGVKD. V lost 4 bases, J lost 0 bases, and 4 bases stayed unmatched. This CDR3 contains 15 residues.

The chain employs TRBV6-1 and TRBJ1-3; no reliable D call. Germline CDR1 is MNHNS and CDR2 is SASEGT. V was pared by 6 bases and J by 0 bases, with 12 bases between. CDR3 length: 15 residues. Written as DNA, the CDR3 is TGTGCCAGCAGCGCACCTACAGTCTCTGGAAACACCATATATTTT. Protein product: CASSAPTVSGNTIYF.